A selection of T cell receptor beta chains follows, all from one sample in a study of blood T cell repertoires in COVID-19. Sequencing used immunoSEQ multiplex PCR; TCRdb keeps in-frame clones, though not all of them. The sample holds about 280,000 clones, over 75% seen once. Sequencing was performed on peripheral blood. These receptor sequences come from a human donor in a cohort sampled during active COVID-19. The CDR3 runs from the conserved cysteine through the conserved F or W. A D gene is named only where the DNA matches it firmly. A row's size may be missing; if present it is once, few, many or a size class.

NA,TRBJ1-2,once,TRBV7-2,TGTGCCAGCAGCCCTATGGGAGTTGGCTACACCTTC,CASSPMGVGYTF
TRBD2,TRBJ2-5,NA,TRBV2,TGTGCCAGCAGTGCTAGCGGGGTGAGGATCGAGACCCAGTACTTC,CASSASGVRIETQYF
NA,TRBJ2-7,NA,TRBV5-5,TGTGCCAGCAGCCCGAAACAGGGCACCCTCTACGAGCAGTACTTC,CASSPKQGTLYEQYF
TRBD2,TRBJ2-2,NA,TRBV5-1,TGCGCCAGCAGGGGAACTAGCGGGAATAGGTTGGAGAACACCGGGGAGCTGTTTTTT,CASRGTSGNRLENTGELFF
NA,TRBJ2-7,NA,TRBV30,TGTGCCTGGAGTCTTGTCCCCGACTCCTGCCGTGCGTACTTC,CAWSLVPDSCRAYF
NA,TRBJ1-5,NA,TRBV24-1,TGTGCCACCAGTGATTTCGGGGGGCCCCAGCATTTT,CATSDFGGPQHF
NA,TRBJ1-5,NA,TRBV10-3,TGTGCCATCAGTGCCGGGCCTCTCCAGGAGGGCAATCAGCCCCAGCATTTT,CAISAGPLQEGNQPQHF
TRBD2,TRBJ2-3,once,TRBV14,TGTGCCAGCAGCGGGCGGACTAGGGCCGATACGCAGTATTTT,CASSGRTRADTQYF
TRBD1,TRBJ2-1,NA,TRBV6-6,TGTGCCAGCAAGGGGGCAGGTGAGAACAATGAGCAGTTCTTC,CASKGAGENNEQFF
NA,TRBJ1-6,few,TRBV4-2,TGTGCCAGCAGCCACAGGGATCCCTATTCACCCCTCCACTTT,CASSHRDPYSPLHF
TRBD1,TRBJ1-6,NA,TRBV7-9,TGTGCCAGCAGCCAAGGGACAGACCATAATTCACCCCTCCACTTT,CASSQGTDHNSPLHF
TRBD2,TRBJ2-1,NA,TRBV18,TGTGCCAGCTCACCCCTAGCGGGTAACTCCTACAATGAGCAGTTCTTC,CASSPLAGNSYNEQFF
NA,TRBJ1-2,once,TRBV19,TGTGCCAGTAGCCTGGGGGCAGGAGGAAGCTACGGCTACACCTTC,CASSLGAGGSYGYTF
NA,TRBJ1-1,once,TRBV27,TGTGCCAGCAGTTTTAGGGGCACCTCGCTCTCTCTTAACACTGAAGCTTTCTTT,CASSFRGTSLSLNTEAFF
NA,TRBJ2-5,NA,TRBV18,TGTGCCAGCTCACCACAGGAGGGAATCTGGGGACAAGAGACCCAGTACTTC,CASSPQEGIWGQETQYF
NA,TRBJ2-3,NA,TRBV27,TGTGCCAGCAGTTTAGTCGGGGTCACAGATACGCAGTATTTT,CASSLVGVTDTQYF
NA,TRBJ2-7,once,TRBV6-5,TGTGCCAGCAGAACGGACAGACCCTACGAGCAGTACTTC,CASRTDRPYEQYF
NA,TRBJ2-3,NA,TRBV11-2,TGTGCCAGCAGCTTAGGGAGGCAGACCACAGATACGCAGTATTTT,CASSLGRQTTDTQYF
TRBD2,TRBJ2-5,NA,TRBV15,TGTGCCACCAGCCGACCCCCGGGGGGGACTAGCGGGAGTGGGGAGACCCAGTACTTC,CATSRPPGGTSGSGETQYF
TRBD2,TRBJ2-1,NA,TRBV6-2/TRBV6-3,TGTGCCAGCAGTTACACTAGCGGGAGGGCCTCGGGTGAGCAGTTCTTC,CASSYTSGRASGEQFF
TRBD1,TRBJ2-2,NA,TRBV19,TGTGCCAGTAGTGTCCGGGACAGGGGGAACACCGGGGAGCTGTTTTTT,CASSVRDRGNTGELFF
TRBD1,TRBJ2-2,NA,TRBV15,TGTGCCACCAGCAGAGGGACAGGGGAGGCCGGGGAGCTGTTTTTT,CATSRGTGEAGELFF
NA,TRBJ1-3,NA,TRBV28,TGTGCCAGCCGCAGCAGTTTGGGTATTGGAGGGATTTTT,CASRSSLGIGGIF
TRBD1,TRBJ1-2,NA,TRBV18,TGTGCCAGCTCAAAGAGACAGGGGGAGAAAGGAGGCTACACCTTC,CASSKRQGEKGGYTF
TRBD1,TRBJ1-5,NA,TRBV18,TGTGCCAGCTCACTCGGACAGGTCGGGAACAATCAGCCCCAGCATTTT,CASSLGQVGNNQPQHF
TRBD2,TRBJ2-7,NA,TRBV28,TGTGCCAGCAGTCCTCTAGCAGGGCTCCGGGAGGGCTCCTACGAGCAGTACTTC,CASSPLAGLREGSYEQYF
NA,TRBJ2-3,NA,TRBV9,TGTGCCAGCAGCGTTCACTCTGATACGCAGTATTTT,CASSVHSDTQYF
NA,TRBJ1-5,NA,TRBV6-2/TRBV6-3,TGTGCCAGCAGTTACCCGCGGGATAGCAATCAGCCCCAGCATTTT,CASSYPRDSNQPQHF
TRBD2,TRBJ2-1,NA,TRBV3-1/TRBV3-2,TGTGCCAGCAGATTGGGACTAGCGGGAGTGGGGGGTGAGCAGTTCTTC,CASRLGLAGVGGEQFF
TRBD2,TRBJ2-1,NA,TRBV11-2,TGTGCCAGCAGCTTAGTGTTCGCTAGCGGGAGGAATGAGCAGTTCTTC,CASSLVFASGRNEQFF
NA,TRBJ2-5,NA,TRBV18,TGTGCCAGCTCACCGGGCCTATCGGAGACCCAGTACTTC,CASSPGLSETQYF
NA,TRBJ2-2,NA,TRBV30,TGTGCCTGGACAAGCACAGGGCTTAACACCGGGGAGCTGTTTTTT,CAWTSTGLNTGELFF
NA,TRBJ1-1,many,TRBV6-5,TGTGCCAGCAGTTACGGGCTGACGAACACTGAAGCTTTCTTT,CASSYGLTNTEAFF
TRBD2,TRBJ2-3,NA,TRBV7-8,TGTGCCAGCAGCTTAGAGGGGTGGGGTAGCGGGGAGACAGATACGCAGTATTTT,CASSLEGWGSGETDTQYF
TRBD1,TRBJ2-2,NA,TRBV5-1,TGCGCCAGCAGCTTGTGGGGGACAGCGAACACCGGGGAGCTGTTTTTT,CASSLWGTANTGELFF
TRBD2,TRBJ2-7,many,TRBV9,TGTGCCAGCAGCATAAGCGGGGGGGGCCCCTACGAGCAGTACTTC,CASSISGGGPYEQYF
NA,TRBJ1-1,NA,TRBV3-1/TRBV3-2,TGTGCCAGCAGCCAAGAATTCAGGAACACTGAAGCTTTCTTT,CASSQEFRNTEAFF
TRBD1,TRBJ1-2,NA,TRBV6-2/TRBV6-3,TGTGCCAGCAGTTATGGACGGGACAGGGTCCGGTTCACCTTC,CASSYGRDRVRFTF
NA,TRBJ2-3,NA,TRBV5-4,TGTGCCAGCAGCCTGCGACAGCGAGGTAGCACAGATACGCAGTATTTT,CASSLRQRGSTDTQYF
TRBD1,TRBJ2-3,NA,TRBV7-2,TGTGCCAGCAGCCCCGGGACAGGCCTGAGCACAGATACGCAGTATTTT,CASSPGTGLSTDTQYF
NA,TRBJ2-3,NA,TRBV5-8,TGTGCCAGCAGCTTGTACGGGTACGCAGATACGCAGTATTTT,CASSLYGYADTQYF
NA,TRBJ1-1,NA,TRBV28,TGTGCCAGCAGTTTATATGGCAGGGCGAACACTGAAGCTTTCTTT,CASSLYGRANTEAFF
NA,TRBJ1-3,NA,TRBV3-1/TRBV3-2,TGTGCCAGCAGCCCCCAAGTAGTGACTGGAAACACCATATATTTT,CASSPQVVTGNTIYF
NA,TRBJ1-1,NA,TRBV18,TGTGCCAGCTCACCTGCGGCTTCGAACACTGAAGCTTTCTTT,CASSPAASNTEAFF
NA,TRBJ2-3,once,TRBV5-3,TGTGCCAGAAGCTTGGGACAGGAAAGCACAGATACGCAGTATTTT,CARSLGQESTDTQYF
NA,TRBJ1-5,NA,TRBV28,TGTGCCAGCAGTTTAGGCGGCTATAGCAATCAGCCCCAGCATTTT,CASSLGGYSNQPQHF
NA,TRBJ2-3,NA,TRBV9,TGTGCCAGCAGCGTAGCCGTAGCCACCACAGATACGCAGTATTTT,CASSVAVATTDTQYF
TRBD1,TRBJ1-2,NA,TRBV19,TGTGCCAGTAGTATAGAAGACTCCGGACAGGGGGCTTACACCTTC,CASSIEDSGQGAYTF
TRBD2,TRBJ2-7,NA,TRBV4-1,TGCGCCAGCAGCCAAGCCTCTAGCGGGAGGGAGGAGCAGTACTTC,CASSQASSGREEQYF
NA,TRBJ2-1,NA,TRBV6-2/TRBV6-3,TGTGCCAGCAGTTCTTCTGGAGGTATGAGCAATGAGCAGTTCTTC,CASSSSGGMSNEQFF
NA,TRBJ2-3,NA,TRBV5-1,TGCGCCAGCGCACCCTTCTCGAATAGGGGACTCAGAGGAGTAGCAGATACGCAGTATTTT,CASAPFSNRGLRGVADTQYF
NA,TRBJ2-3,NA,TRBV9,TGTGCCAGCAGCGTAGGGCACGGGGTAAGCACAGATACGCAGTATTTT,CASSVGHGVSTDTQYF
NA,TRBJ2-7,NA,TRBV18,TGTGCCAGCTCACCACCGTCGGCGGGACGGTTTCTTTCGGTGTTGGTTTTC,CASSPPSAGRFLSVLVF
TRBD2,TRBJ2-1,NA,TRBV6-5,TGTGCCAGCATGCGGGGACTAGCGGGACCTGAGCAGTTCTTC,CASMRGLAGPEQFF
TRBD2,TRBJ2-3,once,TRBV27,TGTGCCAGCAGTCCGACTAGCGTCACAGATACGCAGTATTTT,CASSPTSVTDTQYF
NA,TRBJ2-3,NA,TRBV29-1,TGCAGCGTTGACAAAACTAGCACAGATACGCAGTATTTT,CSVDKTSTDTQYF
NA,TRBJ2-3,NA,TRBV7-9,TGTGCCAGCAGTCCCGGGTCCTTAGACACAGATACGCAGTATTTT,CASSPGSLDTDTQYF
TRBD2,TRBJ2-2,NA,TRBV4-3,TGCGCCAGCAGCCAAGCTATCGCGGGAGTAGTCGGGGAGCTGTTTTTT,CASSQAIAGVVGELFF